This T cell receptor beta chain was identified in a study of vaccination effects on CD4 cells after COVID-19 (dated by TCRdb to between 2021 and 2024). Looking at the study overall: The ViraFEST assay stimulated PBMC with viral peptide pools and then used TCR sequencing to identify antigen-specific CD4+ T cell clonotypes by expansion. Across the study, the median time from the second dose to post-vaccine sampling was 72 days (range 14 to 241). A few million PBMC per well were cultured in IMDM with 5% human AB serum, around 9.1 IU/ml IL-2 and gentamicin, plus 10 ug/ml peptides. In both COVID-19 convalescent patients and infection-naive vaccine recipients, the study compared SARS-CoV-2 spike-specific CD4+ TCR repertoires from before mRNA vaccination with those from after it. The full study included 9 to 10 COVID-19 convalescent patients and several SARS-CoV-2-naive healthy vaccine recipients. Cultures from other donors in the study were sequenced using the Oncomine TCR Beta short-read assay on an Illumina iSeq 100. General conclusions and limits of the study: The study was limited by a small number of convalescent patients and lacked early post-infection timepoints. In healthy vaccine recipients, vaccine-induced clones were almost all SARS-CoV-2 mono-reactive, with only 1 of 255 being cross-reactive with common cold coronaviruses. Clones induced by infection and clones induced by vaccination both contracted markedly at late timepoints after vaccination, which fits with T cell responses waning over time.

About this clone: Its antigen specificity is not known. The input lacks base qualities; no much larger clone sits a single base away.

The protocol used for the library was the immunoSEQ multiplex PCR assay. DNA from the cultured, isolated CD4+ T cells was subjected to TCR beta CDR3 sequencing. As for the authors' bioinformatics: Non-productive TCR sequences were removed and reads were trimmed to the CDR3 region, keeping CDR3s of at least 7 amino acids. Antigen-specific clonotypes were identified with the MANAFEST web app by comparing expansion in peptide wells against reference cultures. For clones to be considered positive, expansion at FDR<0.05 versus reference and all other wells, an odds ratio above 5, and a frequency above 0.1% in two replicate wells were required. A clonotype was defined as cross-reactive if the clonotype was significantly expanded both in SARS-CoV-2 spike wells and in at least one common cold coronavirus spike condition. Using the stringdist R package, CDR3 similarity was measured by Levenshtein distance, and unrooted trees were constructed with ape in R 3.6.1. TCRdb took this table from immuneACCESS and kept in-frame rearrangements with V and J called. Such tables lack part of the clones; where checked against another copy, unresolved V genes explain under half of the gap, and the rest is unexplained. That table supplies the V and J calls and clone size; D and trimming were determined from the DNA. The sample has around 50,000 clones on record, under 80% of them singletons. Jointly, the top ten make up around 6.3% of the sample.

CDR1 is given as MGHRA and CDR2 as YSYEKL, both from the germline V gene. From the cysteine up to the phenylalanine, the CDR3 has a length of 17 residues. Left in the record is the CDR3 DNA by itself, 51 bases read in frame from the first base. At the junction V is shortened by 1 base and J by 0 bases, with 13 bases in between. After roughly 11 days of culture, CD4+ T cells were isolated with the EasySep CD4+ T cell isolation kit. Participants received two doses of either the BNT162b2 or the mRNA-1273 mRNA SARS-CoV-2 vaccine. Healthy vaccine recipients had no prior SARS-CoV-2 infection, confirmed by negative nucleocapsid antibodies before and after vaccination. On days 3 and 7, half of the culture medium was replaced with fresh IL-2-containing medium. Unless noted otherwise, every peptide stimulation condition was grown in triplicate wells. PBMC were separated from whole blood using Ficoll-Paque Plus gradient centrifugation and were then either cryopreserved at -140C or used fresh. The QIAamp micro DNA kit was used to extract genomic DNA from the cultured CD4+ T cells.

The sequencing used CD4+ T cells from PBMCs cultured without peptide, collected after COVID-19 vaccination. This chain is built from TRBV4-1 and TRBJ1-3; a confident D gene designation cannot be given. The receptor was derived from a human donor who received a COVID-19 vaccine. For the CDR3, the sequence is CASSQGNARHSGNTIYF. The nucleotides read TGCGCCAGCAGCCAAGGAAACGCTCGACACTCTGGAAACACCATATATTTT.